This T cell receptor beta chain was captured in a study of identical twins. Template switching, a step in the protocol, added a universal primer site, and cDNA carried unique molecular identifiers. TCRdb called the 5' RACE reads again in MiXCR, with one record for every CDR3 protein. The repertoire holds hundreds of thousands of distinct CDR3 sequences, with 15% to 20% as singletons. Healthy Caucasian donors formed the entire cohort. Per germline, CDR1 DFQATT and CDR2 SNEGSKA (reference sequence). The germline V and J ends were trimmed by 3 bases and 8 bases, with 7 bases remaining between them. The CDR3 is made up of 11 amino acids. This same sample was also taken into another study, of T cells expressing NK-cell markers.

Sequenced material: PBMCs. The chain couples TRBV20-1 to TRBJ1-4; D unclear. The receptor was derived from a woman aged 18-30 years in good health. The CDR3 coding sequence is TGCAGTGCTAGTAACAGAGAAAAACTGTTTTTT. Residues: CSASNREKLFF.